This T cell receptor beta chain was sequenced during a study of identical twins. Unique molecular identifiers were present on the cDNA, and a universal primer site came from template switching. TCRdb recomputed calls from the 5' RACE reads with MiXCR, one row per CDR3 protein. The profile shows 520,000 or so distinct CDR3 sequences, about 20% of them singletons. Healthy Caucasian donors formed the entire cohort. This clonotype turned up a few times. Germline V gives CDR1 LGHNA, CDR2 YNFKEQ. Trimming took 1 base from V and 8 from J, leaving 14 bases between them. The CDR3 has 15 residues. These records were also assigned to another study, of T cells expressing NK-cell markers. That investigation notes: The contribution of dominant NKG2C+ clonotypes to CD8+ T cells in more than five donors was roughly 1.0-7.0%.

The sequence was collected from a young woman in good health. The rearrangement uses TRBV4-2 and TRBJ2-2; D may correspond to TRBD1 or TRBD2 (7 bases each). Sequencing was performed on CD4+ T cells sorted from blood. The CDR3 region is CASSQGPGGAGELFF. CDR3 in DNA: TGTGCCAGCAGCCAAGGCCCAGGGGGGGCGGGGGAGCTGTTTTTT.